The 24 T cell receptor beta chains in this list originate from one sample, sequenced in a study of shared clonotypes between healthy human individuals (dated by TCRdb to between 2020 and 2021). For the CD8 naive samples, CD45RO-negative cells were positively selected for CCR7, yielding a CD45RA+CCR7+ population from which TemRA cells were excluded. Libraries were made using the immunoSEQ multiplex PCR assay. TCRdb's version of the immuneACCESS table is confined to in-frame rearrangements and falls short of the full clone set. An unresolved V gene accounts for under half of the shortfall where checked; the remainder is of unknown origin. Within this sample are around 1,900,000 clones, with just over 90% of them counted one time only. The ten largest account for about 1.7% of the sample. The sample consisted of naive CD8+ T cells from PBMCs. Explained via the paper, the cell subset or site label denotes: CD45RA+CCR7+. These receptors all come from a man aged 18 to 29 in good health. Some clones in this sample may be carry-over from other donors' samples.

As DNA, the CDR3 is TGTGCCAGCAGCTCGCGACAGGGAGCTGAAGCTTTCTTT. Residues: CASSSRQGAEAFF. J is TRBJ1-1 and V is TRBV7-9, with 7 positions matching TRBD1. The germline gives CDR1 SEHNR, CDR2 FQNEAQ (reference sequence). V was clipped by 4 bases and J by 6 bases; unmatched bases: 5. The CDR3 has 13 amino acids.

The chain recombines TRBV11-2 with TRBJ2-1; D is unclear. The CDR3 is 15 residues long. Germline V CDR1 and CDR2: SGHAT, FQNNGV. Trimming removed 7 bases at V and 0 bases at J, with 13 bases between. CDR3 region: CASTPPLNSYNEQFF. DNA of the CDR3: TGTGCCAGCACCCCGCCCCTCAACTCCTACAATGAGCAGTTCTTC.

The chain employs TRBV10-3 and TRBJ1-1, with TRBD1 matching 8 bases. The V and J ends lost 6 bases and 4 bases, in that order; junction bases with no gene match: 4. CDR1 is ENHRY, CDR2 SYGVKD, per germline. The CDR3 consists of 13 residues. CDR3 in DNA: TGTGCCATCAGAGACAGGGGAGGCACTGAAGCTTTCTTT. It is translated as CAIRDRGGTEAFF.

CDR3 amino acids: CASSEWGQGANSPLHF. CDR3 coding DNA: TGTGCCAGCAGTGAATGGGGACAGGGCGCCAATTCACCCCTCCACTTT. The chain combines TRBV25-1 with TRBJ1-6, with 9 bases that match TRBD1. The V gene's germline CDR1 is MGHDK and CDR2 SYGVNS. V shed 1 base, J shed 7 bases, and the junction held 5 bases outside the gene matches. This CDR3 is built from 16 residues.

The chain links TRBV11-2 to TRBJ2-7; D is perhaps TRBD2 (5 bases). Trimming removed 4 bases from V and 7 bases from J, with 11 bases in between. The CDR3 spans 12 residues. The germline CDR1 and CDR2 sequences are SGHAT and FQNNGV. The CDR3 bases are TGTGCCAGCAGCTCGGACTGGACGGAGCAGTACTTC. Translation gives CASSSDWTEQYF.

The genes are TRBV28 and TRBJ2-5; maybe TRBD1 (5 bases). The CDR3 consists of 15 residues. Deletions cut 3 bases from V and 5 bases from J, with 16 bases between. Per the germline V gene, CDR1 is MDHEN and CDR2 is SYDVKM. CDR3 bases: TGTGCCAGCAGTTTGGTCAGGGTTGGTTGGGAGACCCAGTACTTC. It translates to CASSLVRVGWETQYF.

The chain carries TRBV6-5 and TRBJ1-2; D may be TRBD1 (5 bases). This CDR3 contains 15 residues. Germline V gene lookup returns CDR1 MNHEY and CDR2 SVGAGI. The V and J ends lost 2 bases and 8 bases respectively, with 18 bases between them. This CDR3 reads CASSYRTPMEGGYTF. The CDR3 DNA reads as TGTGCCAGCAGTTACAGGACTCCCATGGAGGGGGGCTACACCTTC.

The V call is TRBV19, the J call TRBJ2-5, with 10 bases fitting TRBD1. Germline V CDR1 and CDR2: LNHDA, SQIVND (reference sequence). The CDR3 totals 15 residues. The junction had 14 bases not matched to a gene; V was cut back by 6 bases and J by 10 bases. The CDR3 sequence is CASSATGGYLGGQYF. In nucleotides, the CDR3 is TGTGCCAGTAGCGCGACAGGGGGCTACCTAGGGGGCCAGTACTTC.

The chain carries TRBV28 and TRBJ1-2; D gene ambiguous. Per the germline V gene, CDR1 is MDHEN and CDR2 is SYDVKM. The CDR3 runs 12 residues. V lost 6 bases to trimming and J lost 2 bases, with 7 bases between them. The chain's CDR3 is CASSDQNYGYTF. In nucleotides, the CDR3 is TGTGCCAGCAGCGACCAGAACTATGGCTACACCTTC.

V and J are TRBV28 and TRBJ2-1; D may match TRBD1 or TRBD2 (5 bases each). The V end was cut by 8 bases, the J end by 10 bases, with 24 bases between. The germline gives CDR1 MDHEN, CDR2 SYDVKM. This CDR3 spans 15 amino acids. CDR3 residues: CASESGTREASEQFF. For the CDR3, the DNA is TGTGCCAGCGAGTCCGGGACCCGAGAGGCCTCCGAGCAGTTCTTC.

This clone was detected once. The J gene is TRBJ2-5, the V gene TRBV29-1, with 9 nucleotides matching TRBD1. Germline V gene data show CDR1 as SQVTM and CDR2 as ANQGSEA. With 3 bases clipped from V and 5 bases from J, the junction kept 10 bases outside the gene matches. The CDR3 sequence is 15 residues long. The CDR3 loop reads CSVDEQGAIAETQYF. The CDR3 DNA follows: TGCAGCGTTGATGAACAGGGGGCAATTGCGGAGACCCAGTACTTC.

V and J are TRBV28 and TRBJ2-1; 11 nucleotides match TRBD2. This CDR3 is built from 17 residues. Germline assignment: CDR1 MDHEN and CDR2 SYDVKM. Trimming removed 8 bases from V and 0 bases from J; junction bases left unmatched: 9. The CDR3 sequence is CASETLLAGGSYNEQFF. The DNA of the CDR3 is TGTGCCAGCGAGACACTCCTAGCGGGAGGCTCCTACAATGAGCAGTTCTTC.

The CDR3, as DNA: TGTGCCAGCAGCCAAGACCCAGGGGCCTATGGCTACACCTTC. Protein sequence: CASSQDPGAYGYTF. The chain is built from TRBV4-2 and TRBJ1-2; possible D gene TRBD1, 6 bases. Trimming left V 0 bases short and J 4 bases short, with 9 bases between. The CDR3 is 14 residues long. Per the germline V gene, CDR1 is LGHNA and CDR2 is YNFKEQ.

The CDR3 protein is CASRVLANTNYEQYF. The CDR3 DNA reads as TGTGCCAGCAGGGTTCTAGCGAACACCAATTACGAGCAGTACTTC. The gene calls are TRBV28 and TRBJ2-7; TRBD2 is a possible D gene (6 bases). CDR3 size: 15 residues. V was clipped by 6 bases and J by 4 bases, with 19 bases between them. Germline lookup yields CDR1 MDHEN and CDR2 SYDVKM.

DNA for the CDR3: TGTGCCAGCAGCTTCGTGGGGACGGTCTCCTACAATGAGCAGTTCTTC. Translating gives CASSFVGTVSYNEQFF. The V call is TRBV5-6, the J call TRBJ2-1; D is tentatively TRBD1 or TRBD2 (5 bases each). V dropped 2 bases and J dropped 0 bases, with 12 bases sitting between them. This CDR3 is built from 16 residues. Germline lookup yields CDR1 SGHDT and CDR2 YYEEEE.

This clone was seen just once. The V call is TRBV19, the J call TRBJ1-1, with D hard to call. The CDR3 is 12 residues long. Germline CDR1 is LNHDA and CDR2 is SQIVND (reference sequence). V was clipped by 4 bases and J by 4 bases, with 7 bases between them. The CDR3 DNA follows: TGTGCCAGTAGTAATACTCTCACTGAAGCTTTCTTT. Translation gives CASSNTLTEAFF.

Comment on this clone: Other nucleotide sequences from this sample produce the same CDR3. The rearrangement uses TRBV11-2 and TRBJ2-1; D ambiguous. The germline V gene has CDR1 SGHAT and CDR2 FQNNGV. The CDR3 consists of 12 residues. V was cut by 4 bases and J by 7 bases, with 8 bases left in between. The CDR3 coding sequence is TGTGCCAGCAGCTACCTCGCGAATGAGCAGTTCTTC. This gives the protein CASSYLANEQFF.

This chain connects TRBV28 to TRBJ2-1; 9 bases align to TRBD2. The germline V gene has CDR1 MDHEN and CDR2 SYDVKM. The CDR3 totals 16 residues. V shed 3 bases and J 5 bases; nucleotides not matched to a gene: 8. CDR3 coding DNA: TGTGCCAGCAGTTTTAGCGCGGGAGGGCATCACAATGAGCAGTTCTTC. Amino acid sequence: CASSFSAGGHHNEQFF.

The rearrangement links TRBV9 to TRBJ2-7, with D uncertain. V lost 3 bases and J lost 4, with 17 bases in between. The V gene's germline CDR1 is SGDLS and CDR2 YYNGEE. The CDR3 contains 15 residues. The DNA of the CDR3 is TGTGCCAGCAGCGGGGGAATCGGGCGCGAGTACGAGCAGTACTTC. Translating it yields CASSGGIGREYEQYF.

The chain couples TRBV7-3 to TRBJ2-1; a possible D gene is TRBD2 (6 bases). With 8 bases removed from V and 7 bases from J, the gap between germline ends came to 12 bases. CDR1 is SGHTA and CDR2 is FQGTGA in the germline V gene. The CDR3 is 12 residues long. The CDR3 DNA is TGTGCCAGCGGGGAGGCCTCGAATGAGCAGTTCTTC. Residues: CASGEASNEQFF.

The CDR3 is CASSRGGRNEKLFF. CDR3 coding DNA: TGTGCCAGCAGCAGAGGGGGACGCAATGAAAAACTGTTTTTT. This chain joins TRBV2 and TRBJ1-4; a weak D match, TRBD1 (6 bases). V was trimmed by 6 bases and J by 5 bases, leaving 13 bases between them. Germline CDR1 SNHLY, CDR2 FYNNEI. The length of the CDR3 is 14 residues.

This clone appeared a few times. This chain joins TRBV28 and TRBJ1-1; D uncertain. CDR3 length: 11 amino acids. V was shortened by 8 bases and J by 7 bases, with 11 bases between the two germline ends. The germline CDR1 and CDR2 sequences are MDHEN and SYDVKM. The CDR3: CASHGRSEAFF. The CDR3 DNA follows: TGTGCCAGCCACGGACGGAGTGAAGCTTTCTTT.

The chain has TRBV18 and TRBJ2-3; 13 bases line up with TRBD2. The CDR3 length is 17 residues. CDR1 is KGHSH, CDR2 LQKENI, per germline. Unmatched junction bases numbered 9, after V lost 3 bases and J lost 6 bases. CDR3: CASSPPGLAGVGDTQYF. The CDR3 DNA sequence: TGTGCCAGCTCACCTCCCGGACTAGCGGGAGTTGGTGATACGCAGTATTTT. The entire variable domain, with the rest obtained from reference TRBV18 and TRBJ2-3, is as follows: NAGVMQNPRHLVRRRGQEARLRCSPMKGHSHVYWYRQLPEEGLKFMVYLQKENIIDESGMPKERFSAEFPKEGPSILRIQQVVRGDSAAYFCASSPPGLAGVGDTQYFGPGTRLTVL.

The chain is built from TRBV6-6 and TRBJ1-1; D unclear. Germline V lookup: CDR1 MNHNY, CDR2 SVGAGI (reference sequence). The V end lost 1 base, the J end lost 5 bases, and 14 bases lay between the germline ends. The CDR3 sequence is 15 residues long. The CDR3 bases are TGTGCCAGCAGTTACTTCCAAGCCCAGTGGACTGAAGCTTTCTTT. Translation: CASSYFQAQWTEAFF.